The 20 T cell receptor beta chains in this list originate from one sample, sequenced in a study of blood T cell repertoires in COVID-19. Repertoires were generated with immunoSEQ multiplex PCR, while TCRdb's copy carries only in-frame clones and drops some. The data contain more than 70,000 clones, 88% of them singletons. Sequencing was carried out using peripheral blood. All receptors come from a human donor in a cohort sampled during active COVID-19.

The chain employs TRBV7-2 and TRBJ2-7, with D maybe TRBD1 (6 bases). Germline V gene lookup returns CDR1 SGHTA and CDR2 FQGNSA. Trimming removed 4 bases from V and 4 bases from J, with 14 bases in between. This CDR3 comprises 14 residues. CDR3 in amino acids: CASSYRGGRYEQYF. The CDR3 DNA sequence: TGTGCCAGCAGCTATCGAGGGGGAAGATACGAGCAGTACTTC.

This chain uses TRBV18 with TRBJ1-6, with 9 bases lining up with TRBD1. The length of the CDR3 is 14 residues. The V gene's germline CDR1 is KGHSH and CDR2 LQKENI. J was trimmed by 11 bases and V by 1 base; bases with no gene match: 3. The CDR3 coding sequence is TGTGCCAGCTCACCACGGGACAGGGAAACACCCCTCCACTTT. Its protein product is CASSPRDRETPLHF.

V and J are TRBV7-2 and TRBJ2-4, with 8 bases fitting TRBD2. CDR1 SGHTA and CDR2 FQGNSA come from the germline V gene. Unmatched junction bases numbered 11, after V lost 1 base and J lost 0 bases. The CDR3 length is 19 residues. CDR3 residues: CASSLVAGGGVGAKNIQYF. For the CDR3, the DNA is TGTGCCAGCAGCTTAGTTGCGGGAGGAGGAGTCGGAGCCAAAAACATTCAGTACTTC.

The rearrangement links TRBV3-1 (or the pseudogene TRBV3-2) to TRBJ2-5; a possible D gene is TRBD2 (5 bases). The CDR3 is 15 amino acids. The V gene's germline CDR1 is LGHDT and CDR2 YNNKEL (reference sequence). V was shortened by 3 bases and J by 5 bases, with 16 bases between the two germline ends. CDR3 nucleotides: TGTGCCAGCAGCCAGTCGCTTGGTGAGGGCGAGACCCAGTACTTC. It specifies CASSQSLGEGETQYF.

J is TRBJ2-1 and V is TRBV12-3 or TRBV12-4; TRBD2 is a possible D gene (5 bases). The CDR3 covers 12 residues. The ends were cut back, 5 bases at V and 12 bases at J, with 14 bases in the middle. In DNA form, the CDR3 reads TGTGCCAGCAGTCCCCATGAGGGCGCGCAGTTCTTC. Its translation is CASSPHEGAQFF.

V usage is TRBV7-2 and J usage is TRBJ2-3; D gene ambiguous. V was clipped by 4 bases and J by 6 bases, with 11 bases between them. CDR1 is SGHTA, CDR2 FQGNSA, per germline. The CDR3 length is 13 residues. CDR3 coding DNA: TGTGCCAGCAGCTCGACTCGGTTGGATACGCAGTATTTT. It encodes CASSSTRLDTQYF. Complete variable domain (other parts from reference TRBV7-2 and TRBJ2-3): GAGVSQSPSNKVTEKGKDVELRCDPISGHTALYWYRQSLGQGLEFLIYFQGNSAPDKSGLPSDRFSAERTGGSVSTLTIQRTQQEDSAVYLCASSSTRLDTQYFGPGTRLTVL.

This clone was picked up a small number of times. The chain has TRBV7-9 and TRBJ2-1; 8 bases are a match to TRBD1. Germline V CDR1 and CDR2: SEHNR, FQNEAQ (reference sequence). Trimming took 5 bases from V and 6 from J; bases not matched to a gene: 3. CDR3 length: 13 amino acids. The CDR3 protein is CASSHGQGNEQFF. CDR3 coding DNA: TGTGCCAGCAGCCACGGACAGGGCAATGAGCAGTTCTTC.

V gene TRBV30 combines with J gene TRBJ1-2; D remains unclear. The CDR3 runs to 13 residues. Per the germline V gene, CDR1 is GTSNPN and CDR2 is SVGIG (reference sequence). The ends were cut back, 2 bases at V and 8 bases at J, with 15 bases in the middle. The CDR3 DNA sequence: TGTGCCTGGAGTTTCTCGCGAGGGCAGGGCTACACCTTC. It codes for CAWSFSRGQGYTF.

This clone has only a few counts. The chain has TRBV19 and TRBJ1-1, with TRBD1 as a possible D gene (6 bases). Germline V gives CDR1 LNHDA, CDR2 SQIVND (reference sequence). The V end was cut by 3 bases, the J end by 0 bases, with 14 bases between. This CDR3 is built from 16 residues. In DNA form, the CDR3 reads TGTGCCAGTAGTATCGGGGGGCTCCCGGTGAACACTGAAGCTTTCTTT. Translated, it gives CASSIGGLPVNTEAFF.

V usage is TRBV7-3 and J usage is TRBJ2-3; maybe TRBD2 (7 bases). Between the trimmed V and J ends, which lost 3 bases and 7 bases, there was a span of 14 bases. The CDR3 is made up of 14 amino acids. CDR1 and CDR2 from the germline V gene are SGHTA and FQGTGA. CDR3 DNA: TGTGCCAGCAGCTTGTCGGGGGGCGTACATACGCAGTATTTT. Its translation: CASSLSGGVHTQYF.

To note about this clone: At the DNA level, this CDR3 is encoded by other sequences in the same sample as well. The chain employs TRBV11-2 and TRBJ1-1; D is undetermined. This CDR3 is built from 13 residues. Trimming pared 0 bases from V and 5 bases from J, leaving 7 bases between. Germline V gene data show CDR1 as SGHAT and CDR2 as FQNNGV. DNA of the CDR3: TGTGCCAGCAGCTTAGATCGCGAGACTGAAGCTTTCTTT. It is translated as CASSLDRETEAFF.

This chain joins TRBV7-2 and TRBJ1-2, with a tentative D call TRBD1 (5 bases). V lost 4 bases, J lost 0 bases, and 12 bases lay in between. The CDR3 is 15 amino acids. Germline loops: CDR1 SGHTA, CDR2 FQGNSA. The CDR3 is CASSSTDKTNYGYTF. Here the CDR3 DNA reads TGTGCCAGCAGCTCGACGGACAAGACTAACTATGGCTACACCTTC.

The chain has TRBV7-9 and TRBJ1-5; D call uncertain. Germline CDR1 and CDR2: SEHNR and FQNEAQ (reference sequence). V was clipped by 7 bases and J by 3 bases, with 10 bases between them. CDR3 length: 13 residues. Here the CDR3 DNA reads TGTGCCAGCAACGGGGAGGACAATCAGCCCCAGCATTTT. Residues: CASNGEDNQPQHF.

This CDR3 is CASSPRQGGYTF. The CDR3, as DNA: TGTGCCAGCTCACCCAGACAGGGAGGCTACACCTTC. The chain links TRBV18 to TRBJ1-2, with 7 bases fitting TRBD1. This CDR3 is 12 amino acids long. The J segment lost 8 bases and the V segment lost 3 bases, leaving 3 bases of the junction unmatched. The germline V gene has CDR1 KGHSH and CDR2 LQKENI.

V gene TRBV6-5 combines with J gene TRBJ1-1, with 10 bases lining up with TRBD1. Germline V lookup: CDR1 MNHEY, CDR2 SVGAGI. The V segment lost 6 bases and the J segment 4 bases; nucleotides outside the gene matches: 8. The CDR3 is 15 residues long. CDR3 amino acids: CASRPSGTGATEAFF. The CDR3 DNA is TGTGCCAGCAGACCTTCCGGGACAGGGGCCACTGAAGCTTTCTTT.

V and J are TRBV12-5 and TRBJ2-3; no clear D. Deletions cut 0 bases from V and 1 base from J, with 8 bases between. The CDR3 runs 15 residues. Germline V gene sequence: CDR1 LGHNT, CDR2 FRNRAP. The CDR3 protein is CASGLVISGTDTQYF. The CDR3 DNA reads as TGTGCTAGTGGTTTGGTAATCTCCGGCACAGATACGCAGTATTTT. Together with reference TRBV12-5 and TRBJ2-3, the CDR3 gives the full variable domain: DARVTQTPRHKVTEMGQEVTMRCQPILGHNTVFWYRQTMMQGLELLAYFRNRAPLDDSGMPKDRFSAEMPDATLATLKIQPSEPRDSAVYFCASGLVISGTDTQYFGPGTRLTVL.

This clone was observed once. The chain has TRBV7-9 and TRBJ1-3, with a possible D match to TRBD1 (5 bases). CDR1 SEHNR and CDR2 FQNEAQ come from the germline V gene (reference sequence). The CDR3 spans 15 residues. Trimming pared 6 bases from V and 0 bases from J, leaving 12 bases between. The CDR3 region has the DNA TGTGCCAGCAGGAAGACAGTGAGCTCTGGAAACACCATATATTTT. Protein product: CASRKTVSSGNTIYF.

The CDR3 bases are TGCGCCAGCAGTGATGATGGCGGAACGAATGAAAAACTGTTTTTT. The encoded protein is CASSDDGGTNEKLFF. V usage is TRBV10-2 and J usage is TRBJ1-4; D is undetermined. V lost 3 bases to trimming and J lost 5 bases, with 13 bases between them. There are 15 residues in the CDR3. Per germline, CDR1 WSHSY and CDR2 SAAADI.

The chain uses TRBV9 and TRBJ1-1; D gene uncertain. Per germline, CDR1 SGDLS and CDR2 YYNGEE. Trimming pared 7 bases from V and 3 bases from J, leaving 22 bases between. The CDR3 totals 16 residues. The CDR3 DNA reads as TGTGCCAGCGGTGCGGGCGGGCAATCGGTGGACACTGAAGCTTTCTTT. Translated: CASGAGGQSVDTEAFF.

The chain is built from TRBV5-8 and TRBJ2-1; tentative D call: TRBD2 (5 bases). Germline V gene data show CDR1 as SGHTS and CDR2 as YDEGEE. The CDR3 is 14 residues long. The V end lost 0 bases, the J end lost 10 bases, and 14 bases lay between the germline ends. The CDR3 protein is CASSLGLALPEQFF. The CDR3 region has the DNA TGTGCCAGCAGCTTGGGGCTAGCCCTGCCCGAGCAGTTCTTC.